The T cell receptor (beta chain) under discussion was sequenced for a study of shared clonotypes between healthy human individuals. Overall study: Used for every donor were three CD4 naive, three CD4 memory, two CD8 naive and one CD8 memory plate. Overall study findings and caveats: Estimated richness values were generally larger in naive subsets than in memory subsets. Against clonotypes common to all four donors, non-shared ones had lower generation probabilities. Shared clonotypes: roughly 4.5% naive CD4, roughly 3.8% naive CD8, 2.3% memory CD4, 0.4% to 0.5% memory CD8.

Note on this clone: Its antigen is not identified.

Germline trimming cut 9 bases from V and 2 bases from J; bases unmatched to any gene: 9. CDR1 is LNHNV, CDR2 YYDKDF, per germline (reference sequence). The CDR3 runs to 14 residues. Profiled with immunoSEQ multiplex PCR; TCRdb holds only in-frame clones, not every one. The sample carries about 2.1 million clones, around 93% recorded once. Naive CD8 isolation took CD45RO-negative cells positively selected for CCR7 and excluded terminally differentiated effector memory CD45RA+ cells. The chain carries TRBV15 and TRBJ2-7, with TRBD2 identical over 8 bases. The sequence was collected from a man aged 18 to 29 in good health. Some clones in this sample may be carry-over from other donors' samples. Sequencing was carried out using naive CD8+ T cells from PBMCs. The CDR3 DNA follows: TGTGCCACAGGGCAGGGCGGGGGGACCTACGAGCAGTACTTC. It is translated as CATGQGGGTYEQYF. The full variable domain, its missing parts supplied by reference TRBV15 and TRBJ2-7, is DAMVIQNPRYQVTQFGKPVTLSCSQTLNHNVMYWYQQKSSQAPKLLFHYYDKDFNNEADTPDNFQSRRPNTSFCFLDIRSPGLGDTAMYLCATGQGGGTYEQYFGPGTRLTVT.